Shown below are 27 T cell receptor beta chains from a single sample sequenced in a study of STAT3 mutations in large granular lymphocyte leukemia. Study-level points and caveats: In T-cell large granular lymphocyte leukemia, about half of patients showed multiple immunodominant subclonotypes.

TCRdb's copy holds only in-frame clones and misses some; the assay was immunoSEQ multiplex PCR. The sample shows about 12,000 clones, approximately 83% of them seen only once. These receptors have no identified antigens. Material for sequencing was peripheral blood mononuclear cells. These receptors were obtained from a man older than 75 with T-cell large granular lymphocyte leukemia. Some clones in this sample may be carry-over from other donors' samples.

The chain couples TRBV5-1 to TRBJ2-3, with 14 nucleotides matching TRBD2. The trim removed 4 bases at V and 0 bases at J, leaving 7 bases unmatched. This CDR3 comprises 18 residues. Germline lookup yields CDR1 SGHRS and CDR2 YFSETQ. The CDR3 protein is CASSPGLAGGTSTDTQYF. As DNA, the CDR3 is TGCGCCAGCAGCCCAGGACTAGCGGGGGGTACTAGCACAGATACGCAGTATTTT.

The rearrangement uses TRBV7-9 and TRBJ1-2; D remains ambiguous. The CDR3 spans 14 residues. V was pared by 6 bases and J by 5 bases, with 16 bases between. CDR1 is SEHNR and CDR2 is FQNEAQ in the germline V gene (reference sequence). CDR3 nucleotides: TGTGCCAGCAGTTCCACCCAACAGCTGTATGGCTACACCTTC. Translation: CASSSTQQLYGYTF. The whole variable domain, filled in from reference TRBV7-9 and TRBJ1-2, reads DTGVSQNPRHKITKRGQNVTFRCDPISEHNRLYWYRQTLGQGPEFLTYFQNEAQLEKSRLLSDRFSAERPKGSFSTLEIQRTEQGDSAMYLCASSSTQQLYGYTFGSGTRLTVV.

J is TRBJ1-6 and V is TRBV5-3, with D maybe TRBD1 (5 bases). Being an ORF, TRBV5-3 has a function that is uncertain. V was clipped by 3 bases and J by 4 bases, with 14 bases between them. The CDR3 is made up of 16 amino acids. The CDR3 DNA is TGTGCCAGAAGCTGGGCCCCGGGGGATTATAATTCACCCCTCCACTTT. It is translated as CARSWAPGDYNSPLHF.

The chain has TRBV29-1 and TRBJ2-2, with TRBD2 identical over 7 bases. Germline CDR1 SQVTM, CDR2 ANQGSEA. There are 13 residues in the CDR3. The junction had 7 bases not matched to a gene; V was cut back by 6 bases and J by 6 bases. The CDR3 DNA reads TGCAGCGTGGGGGGGTTTTGGGCCGGGGAGCTGTTTTTT. Its protein product is CSVGGFWAGELFF.

This chain links TRBV6-5 with TRBJ2-7, with a tentative D call TRBD2 (7 bases). V lost 7 bases, J lost 4 bases, and 17 bases lay in between. Germline V lookup: CDR1 MNHEY, CDR2 SVGAGI. The CDR3 runs 14 residues. The CDR3 protein is CASNKGGGRYEQYF. CDR3 nucleotides: TGTGCCAGCAACAAGGGGGGGGGCCGTTACGAGCAGTACTTC.

The chain uses TRBV25-1 and TRBJ2-3; 7 nucleotides align to TRBD1. This CDR3 is built from 15 residues. The germline V gene encodes CDR1 MGHDK and CDR2 SYGVNS. Unmatched junction bases numbered 7, after V lost 3 bases and J lost 4 bases. The CDR3 sequence: CASSDKQGTADTQYF. The DNA for the CDR3 is TGTGCCAGCAGTGACAAACAGGGGACAGCAGATACGCAGTATTTT.

The chain couples TRBV7-2 to TRBJ2-5; 7 bases are shared with TRBD1. V shed 5 bases, J shed 3 bases, and the junction held 6 bases outside the gene matches. Germline assignment: CDR1 SGHTA and CDR2 FQGNSA. The CDR3 sequence is 14 residues long. The CDR3 region is CASSQTGEKETQYF. The CDR3 DNA is TGTGCCAGCAGCCAAACAGGGGAAAAAGAGACCCAGTACTTC.

The chain carries TRBV4-3 and TRBJ2-3, with 9 bases matching TRBD1. Germline values: CDR1 LGHNA, CDR2 YSLEER. This CDR3 comprises 15 residues. V was pared by 4 bases and J by 4 bases, with 6 bases of the junction left unmatched. As DNA, the CDR3 is TGCGCCAGCAGCCGAACCAGGACAGGGGCAGATACGCAGTATTTT. Protein product: CASSRTRTGADTQYF.

V usage is TRBV5-4 and J usage is TRBJ2-7; no firm D call. Trimming left V 5 bases short and J 2 bases short, with 14 bases between. The CDR3 contains 14 residues. Germline V lookup: CDR1 SGHNT, CDR2 YYREEE (reference sequence). CDR3: CASRRELGPYEQYF. The CDR3 DNA sequence: TGTGCCAGCAGGCGAGAACTGGGCCCCTACGAGCAGTACTTC.

In DNA, the CDR3 is TGCAGCGTTTGCCGGGACAGCGGCGCCAAAAACATTCAGTACTTC. It translates to CSVCRDSGAKNIQYF. V is TRBV29-1 and J is TRBJ2-4, with 7 bases lining up with TRBD1. The CDR3 totals 15 residues. Germline values: CDR1 SQVTM, CDR2 ANQGSEA. V trimming: 5 bases; J trimming: 1 base; junction bases outside the gene matches: 8.

J is TRBJ2-2 and V is TRBV30; maybe TRBD1 (6 bases). The CDR3 has 16 amino acids. Trimming shortened V by 3 bases and J by 6 bases, and 20 bases separated the two germline ends. The V gene's germline CDR1 is GTSNPN and CDR2 SVGIG (reference sequence). The CDR3 DNA is TGTGCCTGGAGGAAACCGCACAGGGCCTTCGCCGGGGAGCTGTTTTTT. Translation: CAWRKPHRAFAGELFF.

This clone was found once. The rearrangement links TRBV28 to TRBJ2-2; the D is unclear. The germline V gene encodes CDR1 MDHEN and CDR2 SYDVKM. The V gene lost 6 bases and the J gene lost 5 bases, with 7 bases spanning the gap. The CDR3 contains 12 residues. CDR3 DNA sequence: TGTGCCAGCAGCCCCACAACCGGGGAGCTGTTTTTT. Translating it yields CASSPTTGELFF.

The genes are TRBV4-1 and TRBJ1-5; 9 positions match TRBD1. CDR3 length: 14 amino acids. The trim removed 4 bases at V and 6 bases at J, leaving 4 bases unmatched. In germline, CDR1 is MGHRA, CDR2 YSYEKL. Here the CDR3 DNA reads TGCGCCAGCAGCCCACAGGGGGCGGTTCAGCCCCAGCATTTT. The encoded protein is CASSPQGAVQPQHF.

This chain joins TRBV4-3 and TRBJ1-1; 7 bases align to TRBD1. The V gene end was trimmed by 2 bases and the J gene end by 2 bases; junction bases not matched to a gene: 5. This CDR3 contains 15 residues. Germline V gene sequence: CDR1 LGHNA, CDR2 YSLEER. This CDR3 is CASSQSGQRNTEAFF. CDR3 DNA sequence: TGCGCCAGCAGCCAATCGGGACAGAGAAACACTGAAGCTTTCTTT.

The V gene is TRBV7-3, the J gene TRBJ1-1; D is undetermined. Germline loops: CDR1 SGHTA, CDR2 FQGTGA. CDR3 length equals 14 residues. Trimming removed 4 bases at V and 3 bases at J, with 12 bases between. The CDR3 protein is CASSSTREDTEAFF. The CDR3 DNA reads TGTGCCAGCAGCTCAACCAGAGAGGACACTGAAGCTTTCTTT.

The V gene is TRBV9, the J gene TRBJ2-5; D unresolved. The CDR3 runs 14 residues. Between the trimmed V and J ends, which lost 4 bases and 5 bases, there was a span of 15 bases. The germline V gene has CDR1 SGDLS and CDR2 YYNGEE. The CDR3: CASSSPEAWETQYF. The CDR3 coding sequence is TGTGCCAGCAGCTCCCCGGAAGCGTGGGAGACCCAGTACTTC.

The rearrangement links TRBV5-6 to TRBJ2-3, with unresolved D. The CDR3 is made up of 11 amino acids. Germline loops: CDR1 SGHDT, CDR2 YYEEEE. Trimming shortened V by 4 bases and J by 5 bases, and 5 bases separated the two germline ends. This CDR3 is CASSRRDTQYF. DNA of the CDR3: TGTGCCAGCAGCCGCCGAGATACGCAGTATTTT. The whole variable domain, remainder taken from reference TRBV5-6 and TRBJ2-3, is DAGVTQSPTHLIKTRGQQVTLRCSPKSGHDTVSWYQQALGQGPQFIFQYYEEEERQRGNFPDRFSGHQFPNYSSELNVNALLLGDSALYLCASSRRDTQYFGPGTRLTVL.

This sequence joins TRBV7-9 and TRBJ2-2; no clear D gene. The germline gives CDR1 SEHNR, CDR2 FQNEAQ (reference sequence). The CDR3 consists of 14 residues. The ends were cut back, 5 bases at V and 4 bases at J, with 11 bases in the middle. The CDR3 DNA is TGTGCCAGCAGCAATGGGGATGGCACCGGGGAGCTGTTTTTT. Its protein product is CASSNGDGTGELFF.

The chain has TRBV11-1 and TRBJ2-7; a possible D gene is TRBD1 (6 bases). The V end lost 4 bases, the J end lost 2 bases, and 15 bases lay between the germline ends. CDR1 is SGHAT, CDR2 FQDESV, per germline (reference sequence). The CDR3 contains 15 residues. CDR3 sequence reads: CASSSHTGKTYEQYF. The CDR3 DNA reads as TGTGCCAGCAGCTCGCACACAGGGAAAACCTACGAGCAGTACTTC.

The rearrangement uses TRBV18 and TRBJ2-5; D unresolved. The germline gives CDR1 KGHSH, CDR2 LQKENI. The CDR3 has 13 residues. V lost 1 base to trimming and J lost 1 base, with 4 bases between them. CDR3 coding DNA: TGTGCCAGCTCACCACGCAGCCAAGAGACCCAGTACTTC. Translating it yields CASSPRSQETQYF.

The chain employs TRBV29-1 and TRBJ1-4; possibly TRBD1 for D (6 bases). Germline CDR1 is SQVTM and CDR2 is ANQGSEA. The CDR3 runs to 12 residues. Trimming took off 4 bases at V and 7 bases at J, with 10 bases between the two ends. In nucleotides, the CDR3 is TGCAGCGTTGGGGGGGCTCGTGAAAAACTGTTTTTT. Its translation is CSVGGAREKLFF.

The rearrangement uses TRBV5-4 and TRBJ1-2; 9 nucleotides align to TRBD1. The CDR3 has 14 amino acids. V trimming: 5 bases; J trimming: 3 bases; junction bases outside the gene matches: 5. Germline values: CDR1 SGHNT, CDR2 YYREEE (reference sequence). The CDR3 protein is CASRRGDRDYGYTF. CDR3 bases: TGTGCCAGCAGGCGGGGGGACAGGGACTATGGCTACACCTTC.

The CDR3 spells CASSVQVLYSNQPQHF. CDR3 sequence (DNA): TGTGCCAGCAGCGTACAGGTCCTATATAGCAATCAGCCCCAGCATTTT. The V gene is TRBV2, the J gene TRBJ1-5, with D perhaps TRBD1 (5 bases). V lost 6 bases and J 0 bases, leaving 15 bases between the germline ends. The CDR3 covers 16 residues. CDR1 and CDR2 from the germline V gene are SNHLY and FYNNEI.

This chain connects TRBV4-2 to TRBJ2-5; D may be TRBD1 (6 bases). CDR1 and CDR2 from the germline V gene are LGHNA and YNFKEQ. Trimming shortened V by 1 base and J by 7 bases, and 19 bases separated the two germline ends. CDR3 length equals 16 residues. CDR3 residues: CASSQGGMGHSGTQYF. CDR3 DNA: TGTGCCAGCAGCCAAGGGGGAATGGGACACTCCGGGACCCAGTACTTC.

This chain links TRBV10-3 with TRBJ2-7; D is uncertain. This CDR3 has 14 residues. The germline V gene encodes CDR1 ENHRY and CDR2 SYGVKD. The germline V and J ends were trimmed by 3 bases and 1 base, with 10 bases remaining between them. CDR3: CAISDRRRSYEQYF. The DNA for the CDR3 is TGTGCCATCAGTGATCGGCGTCGGTCCTACGAGCAGTACTTC.

This chain uses TRBV18 with TRBJ2-1; TRBD1 agrees at 11 bases. The length of the CDR3 is 15 residues. V lost 3 bases to trimming and J lost 6 bases; unmatched junction nucleotides: 4. Germline V CDR1 and CDR2: KGHSH, LQKENI. CDR3 in DNA: TGTGCCAGCTCACCGGGGACAGGGGGTTTCAATGAGCAGTTCTTC. Translation: CASSPGTGGFNEQFF.

The V call is TRBV6-5, the J call TRBJ1-3; a possible D gene is TRBD1 (5 bases). Germline V CDR1 and CDR2: MNHEY, SVGAGI. The CDR3 has 14 amino acids. Here the CDR3 DNA reads TGTGCAGCCGGCGGGGGGGGAAATGGAAACACCATATATTTT. It specifies CAAGGGGNGNTIYF.